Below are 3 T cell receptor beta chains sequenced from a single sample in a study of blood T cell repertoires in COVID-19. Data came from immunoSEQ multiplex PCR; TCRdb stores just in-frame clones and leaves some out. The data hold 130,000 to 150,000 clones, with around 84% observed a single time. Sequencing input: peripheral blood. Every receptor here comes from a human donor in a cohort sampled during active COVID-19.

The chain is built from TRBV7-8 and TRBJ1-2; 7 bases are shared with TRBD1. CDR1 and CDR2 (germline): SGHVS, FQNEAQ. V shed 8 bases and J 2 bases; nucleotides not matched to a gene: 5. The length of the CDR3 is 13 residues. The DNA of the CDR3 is TGTGCCAGCTTCACCAGGGGGAACTATGGCTACACCTTC. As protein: CASFTRGNYGYTF.

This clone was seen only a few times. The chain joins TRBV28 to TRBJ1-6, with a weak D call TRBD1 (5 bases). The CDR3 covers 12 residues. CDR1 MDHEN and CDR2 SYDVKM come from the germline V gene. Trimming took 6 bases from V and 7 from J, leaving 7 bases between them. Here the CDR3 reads CASRGPNSPLHF. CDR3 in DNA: TGTGCCAGCAGGGGGCCGAATTCACCCCTCCACTTT.

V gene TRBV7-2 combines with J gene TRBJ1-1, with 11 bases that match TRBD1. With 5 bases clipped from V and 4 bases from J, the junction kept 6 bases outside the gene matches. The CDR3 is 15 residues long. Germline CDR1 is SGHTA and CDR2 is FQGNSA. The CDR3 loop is CASSTKDRGLTEAFF. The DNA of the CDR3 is TGTGCCAGCAGCACCAAGGACAGGGGGCTCACTGAAGCTTTCTTT.